This note documents a single T cell receptor (beta chain) sequence. Its antigen is not known. Trimming removed 2 bases from V and 5 bases from J, with 12 bases in between. Per germline, CDR1 LNHDA and CDR2 SQIVND (reference sequence). The CDR3 runs to 14 residues. One entry per CDR3 protein results from TCRdb running MiXCR on the reads. The table shows approximately 1,000,000 distinct CDR3 sequences, with around 29% occurring only once. The data were taken from a study of T cell repertoires in cytomegalovirus infection. Study-level background: Matching HLA type and CMV infection were both indicated by public TCR beta signatures. The study's findings and limits: The study found HLA-C-restricted CMV-specific TCR beta clonotypes dominating the ex vivo response.

This clonotype originated in a human donor in good health (CMV status not recorded). Some clones in this sample may be carry-over from other donors' samples. This sample comprised cultured CD8+ T cells from PBMCs, obtained from culture after CMV antigen stimulation. The chain carries TRBV19 and TRBJ2-5; D is undetermined. DNA for the CDR3: TGTGCCAGTAGTATACCCGATAGGGCGGAGACCCAGTACTTC. It encodes CASSIPDRAETQYF.